This TCR beta chain comes out of a study of cytomegalovirus exposure and HLA in healthy donors. Study-wide results and caveats: Solely CMV serostatus was available to characterize immune exposure.

Notes on this clone: Its antigen is not known.

Nominally healthy donors provided the samples, though records likely missed some immune exposures. It was with 60 Vbeta and 13 Jbeta primers that the PCR ran. Profiled with immunoSEQ multiplex PCR; TCRdb holds only in-frame clones, not every one. The sample has about 78,000 clones, 80% seen once; the top ten hold 23%. Sequencing used PBMCs. The sequence came from a woman in her fifties or sixties in good health and CMV-seropositive.

The CDR3 sequence is CASSLGTGGTYEQYF. In DNA, the CDR3 is TGTGCCAGCAGTTTGGGGACAGGGGGCACCTACGAGCAGTACTTC. This chain uses TRBV9 with TRBJ2-7, with 12 bases lining up with TRBD1. The CDR3 extends over 15 amino acids. Trimming removed 5 bases from V and 2 bases from J; junction bases left unmatched: 5. The germline CDR1 and CDR2 sequences are SGDLS and YYNGEE.